The 24 T cell receptor beta chains given below trace back to one sample, sequenced in a study of blood T cell repertoires in COVID-19. Only in-frame clones appear in the TCRdb table, and some are missing; sequencing was by immunoSEQ multiplex PCR. This sample has under 350,000 clones, with approximately 86% found just once. Material for sequencing was PBMCs or T cells enriched from blood (not recorded which). The receptors were gathered from a woman aged 40 to 55 with acute COVID-19.

This chain links TRBV5-6 with TRBJ1-1; tentative D call: TRBD1 (5 bases). The CDR3 covers 12 residues. The germline gives CDR1 SGHDT, CDR2 YYEEEE. V shed 0 bases and J shed 10 bases, with 10 bases lying between them. Here the CDR3 DNA reads TGTGCCAGCAGCTTGGACAGGTTGGGAGCTTTCTTT. Its translation is CASSLDRLGAFF.

The J gene is TRBJ2-5, the V gene TRBV6-5; possibly TRBD2 for D (6 bases). The CDR3 extends over 13 amino acids. The V gene's germline CDR1 is MNHEY and CDR2 SVGAGI. Trimming took off 9 bases at V and 2 bases at J, with 13 bases between the two ends. The CDR3 sequence is CASSGTRQETQYF. The CDR3 region has the DNA TGTGCCAGTTCCGGGACTCGACAAGAGACCCAGTACTTC.

The V call is TRBV5-6, the J call TRBJ1-2; 8 bases line up with TRBD1. Germline CDR1 and CDR2: SGHDT and YYEEEE. The V gene end was trimmed by 5 bases and the J gene end by 0 bases; junction bases not matched to a gene: 9. The CDR3 is made up of 16 amino acids. The CDR3 nucleotides are TGTGCCAGCAGATTCAGGGACAGGCAAGCTAACTATGGCTACACCTTC. Protein product: CASRFRDRQANYGYTF. Full variable domain (rest looked up from reference TRBV5-6 and TRBJ1-2): DAGVTQSPTHLIKTRGQQVTLRCSPKSGHDTVSWYQQALGQGPQFIFQYYEEEERQRGNFPDRFSGHQFPNYSSELNVNALLLGDSALYLCASRFRDRQANYGYTFGSGTRLTVV.

This clone was detected once. This chain connects TRBV5-8 to TRBJ1-5, with TRBD1 identical over 8 bases. V gave up 4 bases and J gave up 2 bases; unmatched junction bases: 5. The CDR3 length is 15 residues. The germline CDR1 and CDR2 sequences are SGHTS and YDEGEE. The CDR3 region has the DNA TGTGCCAGCAGCCAGGGACAGGTTGGCAATCAGCCCCAGCATTTT. Protein: CASSQGQVGNQPQHF. The full variable domain, rest sourced from reference TRBV5-8 and TRBJ1-5, is EAGVTQSPTHLIKTRGQQATLRCSPISGHTSVYWYQQALGLGLQFLLWYDEGEERNRGNFPPRFSGRQFPNYSSELNVNALELEDSALYLCASSQGQVGNQPQHFGDGTRLSIL.

This clone showed up just once. The sample holds other DNA sequences that translate to the same CDR3. This chain joins TRBV6-5 and TRBJ1-1; 7 nucleotides align to TRBD1. Trimming at V came to 6 bases and at J to 2 bases, leaving 3 bases not matched to a gene. The CDR3 has 13 residues. CDR1 is MNHEY, CDR2 SVGAGI, per germline. The CDR3 DNA is TGTGCCAGCAGGGGACAGCACAACACTGAAGCTTTCTTT. It yields the protein CASRGQHNTEAFF.

The chain combines TRBV28 with TRBJ2-1, with TRBD1 matching over 9 bases. V shed 6 bases and J 6 bases; nucleotides not matched to a gene: 9. In germline, CDR1 is MDHEN, CDR2 SYDVKM. The CDR3 length is 15 residues. The chain's CDR3 is CASRSGTGILNEQFF. CDR3 in DNA: TGTGCCAGCAGGTCCGGGACAGGGATTCTCAATGAGCAGTTCTTC.

The rearrangement links TRBV5-5 to TRBJ1-3; 7 positions agree with TRBD1. CDR1 and CDR2 from the germline V gene are SGHKS and YYEKEE (reference sequence). J lost 4 bases, V lost 6 bases, and 10 bases had no gene match. CDR3 length equals 15 residues. In DNA form, the CDR3 reads TGTGCCAGCACCCCGACAGGGATGGCAGGAAACACCATATATTTT. Protein sequence: CASTPTGMAGNTIYF.

The CDR3 reads CASSPNSGGAGTGELFF. CDR3 nucleotides: TGTGCCAGCAGCCCGAATAGCGGGGGGGCCGGCACCGGGGAGCTGTTTTTT. The chain uses TRBV7-3 and TRBJ2-2, with 11 positions matching TRBD2. This CDR3 region has 17 residues. V dropped 5 bases and J dropped 4; count of bases not matched to a gene: 9. CDR1 is SGHTA and CDR2 is FQGTGA in the germline V gene.

This chain joins TRBV28 and TRBJ2-3, with 9 bases matching TRBD1. V dropped 11 bases and J dropped 0; count of bases not matched to a gene: 9. The CDR3 runs 15 residues. CDR1 is MDHEN and CDR2 is SYDVKM in the germline V gene. DNA for the CDR3: TGTGCCGTCGACAGGGGGGGCGCCAGCACAGATACGCAGTATTTT. As protein: CAVDRGGASTDTQYF.

The V gene is TRBV28, the J gene TRBJ1-4, with D unclear. The CDR3 is made up of 15 amino acids. Germline loops: CDR1 MDHEN, CDR2 SYDVKM. V lost 7 bases to trimming and J lost 7 bases, with 19 bases between them. CDR3: CASTNHARPGEKLFF. As DNA, the CDR3 is TGTGCCAGCACCAACCACGCCAGACCAGGTGAAAAACTGTTTTTT. The whole variable domain, remainder taken from reference TRBV28 and TRBJ1-4, is DVKVTQSSRYLVKRTGEKVFLECVQDMDHENMFWYRQDPGLGLRLIYFSYDVKMKEKGDIPEGYSVSREKKERFSLILESASTNQTSMYLCASTNHARPGEKLFFGSGTQLSVL.

This rearrangement joins TRBV24-1 to TRBJ1-5, with 10 bases identical to TRBD1. V was clipped by 4 bases and J by 0 bases; unmatched bases: 5. Germline CDR1 is KGHDR and CDR2 is SFDVKD. CDR3 length: 17 amino acids. The DNA of the CDR3 is TGTGCCACCAGTGAACGACAGGGGGCCTTTAGCAATCAGCCCCAGCATTTT. This translates into CATSERQGAFSNQPQHF.

This chain joins TRBV5-1 and TRBJ2-3; maybe TRBD2 (6 bases). The CDR3 totals 14 residues. CDR1 is SGHRS, CDR2 YFSETQ, per germline. Deletions cut 3 bases from V and 3 bases from J, with 11 bases between. This CDR3 reads CASSSLEGTDTQYF. The CDR3 bases are TGCGCCAGCAGCTCATTGGAGGGGACAGATACGCAGTATTTT. The full variable domain, completed using reference TRBV5-1 and TRBJ2-3, is KAGVTQTPRYLIKTRGQQVTLSCSPISGHRSVSWYQQTPGQGLQFLFEYFSETQRNKGNFPGRFSGRQFSNSRSEMNVSTLELGDSALYLCASSSLEGTDTQYFGPGTRLTVL.

This chain connects TRBV5-1 to TRBJ2-7; 9 nucleotides line up with TRBD1. The CDR3 length is 14 residues. CDR1 is SGHRS and CDR2 is YFSETQ in the germline V gene. V dropped 3 bases and J dropped 2; count of bases not matched to a gene: 3. CDR3 bases: TGCGCCAGCAGCTGGGGACAGGGAACCTACGAGCAGTACTTC. The encoded protein is CASSWGQGTYEQYF. Full variable domain (missing parts from reference TRBV5-1 and TRBJ2-7): KAGVTQTPRYLIKTRGQQVTLSCSPISGHRSVSWYQQTPGQGLQFLFEYFSETQRNKGNFPGRFSGRQFSNSRSEMNVSTLELGDSALYLCASSWGQGTYEQYFGPGTRLTVT.

The chain links TRBV4-1 to TRBJ2-1, with D possibly being TRBD1 (5 bases). Germline assignment: CDR1 MGHRA and CDR2 YSYEKL. The CDR3 is 15 residues long. V dropped 3 bases and J dropped 3 bases, with 12 bases sitting between them. The CDR3: CASSQGDSFYNEQFF. CDR3 nucleotide sequence: TGCGCCAGCAGCCAGGGCGACAGCTTCTACAATGAGCAGTTCTTC.

J is TRBJ2-2 and V is TRBV3-1 (or the pseudogene TRBV3-2); perhaps TRBD2 as D (6 bases). Deletions cut 7 bases from V and 4 bases from J, with 16 bases between. The CDR3 totals 15 residues. CDR1 and CDR2 from the germline V gene are LGHDT and YNNKEL (reference sequence). The chain's CDR3 is CASTPAPGVTGELFF. DNA for the CDR3: TGTGCCAGCACCCCTGCACCGGGAGTCACCGGGGAGCTGTTTTTT.

V is TRBV7-2 and J is TRBJ1-3, with TRBD1 identical over 10 bases. The V gene end was trimmed by 5 bases and the J gene end by 7 bases; junction bases not matched to a gene: 8. Germline lookup yields CDR1 SGHTA and CDR2 FQGNSA. The length of the CDR3 is 15 residues. The CDR3 DNA reads TGTGCCAGCAGCAACTTCGACAGGGGGCGTAACACCATATATTTT. Translating it yields CASSNFDRGRNTIYF.

This clone was detected only once. The V gene is TRBV7-6, the J gene TRBJ2-7; 7 bases map to TRBD1. Per the germline V gene, CDR1 is SGHVS and CDR2 is FNYEAQ. This CDR3 spans 15 amino acids. With V trimmed by 1 base and J by 4 bases, 7 bases remained unmatched. The CDR3: CASSLGHGRGYEQYF. The CDR3 DNA sequence: TGTGCCAGCAGCTTAGGACACGGCAGGGGGTACGAGCAGTACTTC.

The chain joins TRBV5-1 to TRBJ1-6, with D possibly matching TRBD1 (5 bases). Germline CDR1 reads SGHRS; CDR2 reads YFSETQ. V dropped 0 bases and J dropped 7 bases, with 8 bases sitting between them. The CDR3 spans 14 residues. The CDR3, as DNA: TGCGCCAGCAGCTTGGAGACAGCAAATTCACCCCTCCACTTT. It codes for CASSLETANSPLHF.

This clone was seen a handful of times. The chain employs TRBV2 and TRBJ1-1; TRBD1 agrees at 8 bases. This CDR3 has 14 residues. The V gene end was trimmed by 6 bases and the J gene end by 2 bases; junction bases not matched to a gene: 5. Germline V CDR1 and CDR2: SNHLY, FYNNEI. DNA for the CDR3: TGTGCCAGCAGCCGGACAGGGAAAAACACTGAAGCTTTCTTT. It is translated as CASSRTGKNTEAFF.

The chain combines TRBV12-3 or TRBV12-4 with TRBJ1-4; D gene ambiguous. The CDR3 contains 13 residues. V lost 8 bases to trimming and J lost 5 bases, with 12 bases between them. This CDR3 is CASQSGINEKLFF. For the CDR3, the DNA is TGTGCCAGCCAGTCCGGGATCAATGAAAAACTGTTTTTT.

This rearrangement joins TRBV6-5 to TRBJ1-2; D may be TRBD1 (6 bases). Trimming pared 6 bases from V and 0 bases from J, leaving 14 bases between. From germline, CDR1 is MNHEY and CDR2 SVGAGI. The CDR3 length is 15 residues. CDR3 loop: CASRITGHANYGYTF. The CDR3 nucleotides are TGTGCCAGCAGGATAACAGGGCACGCTAACTATGGCTACACCTTC.

The V and J genes are TRBV18 and TRBJ2-3; D ambiguous. Germline CDR1 reads KGHSH; CDR2 reads LQKENI. CDR3 length: 14 amino acids. The V and J ends lost 6 bases and 8 bases respectively, with 18 bases between them. The CDR3 DNA reads as TGTGCCAGCTCCGACTTGACGCCCCCTGGTACGCAGTATTTT. Its protein product is CASSDLTPPGTQYF.

V is TRBV6-5 and J is TRBJ1-1, with 8 bases lining up with TRBD1. With V trimmed by 5 bases and J by 6 bases, 11 bases remained unmatched. This CDR3 has 15 residues. CDR1 is MNHEY and CDR2 is SVGAGI in the germline V gene. The CDR3 protein is CASSRSPGGNAEAFF. In DNA, the CDR3 is TGTGCCAGCAGTCGGAGCCCAGGGGGCAACGCTGAAGCTTTCTTT.

The chain combines TRBV11-3 with TRBJ1-6; unclear D gene. The CDR3 loop spans 12 amino acids. Trimming pared 5 bases from V and 7 bases from J, leaving 6 bases between. Germline CDR1 is SGHNT and CDR2 is YENEEA. The CDR3 DNA reads as TGTGCCAGCAGCGAGAGGAATTCACCCCTCCACTTT. It encodes CASSERNSPLHF.